The subject of this entry is one T cell receptor (beta chain). This CDR3 has 13 amino acids. With 7 bases removed from V and 0 bases from J, the gap between germline ends came to 10 bases. Germline CDR1 MGHDK, CDR2 SYGVNS. These data belong to a study of shared clonotypes between healthy human individuals. The table came from immunoSEQ multiplex PCR; TCRdb's copy has only in-frame clones and leaves some out. This sample has approximately 2,300,000 clones, with 80% to 95% found just once. Sequencing was performed on naive CD4+ T cells from PBMCs. Subset in this sample: CD45RA+ positively selected. The clonotype originates from a man aged 18-30 years in good health. Some clones in this sample may be carry-over from other donors' samples. The V gene is TRBV25-1, the J gene TRBJ2-7; perhaps TRBD1 as D (6 bases). The CDR3 here is CASIGGNSYEQYF. The DNA for the CDR3 is TGTGCCAGCATTGGGGGCAACTCCTACGAGCAGTACTTC.